The 14 T cell receptor beta chains reported below all come from one sample, sequenced in a study of yellow fever vaccine responses in identical twins. TCRdb passed the RT-PCR reads through MiXCR, listing each CDR3 protein once. Of about 380 distinct CDR3 sequences in the sample, roughly 72% were seen once. The input for sequencing was T cells from blood (PBMCs), unsorted or a sorted subset (not recorded which), taken before or after yellow fever vaccination (not recorded which). The receptors stem from a female donor who received the yellow fever vaccine.

The J gene is TRBJ2-3, the V gene TRBV12-2; the DNA was not used to check the table's D call, TRBD2. TRBV12-2 is reported as a pseudogene. This CDR3 spans 17 amino acids. In DNA, the CDR3 is TGTGCAAGTCGTAGTAGTTGGCCGGAGGGCCTCACAGATACGCAGTATTTT. Encoded protein: CASRSSWPEGLTDTQYF.

This clonotype was seen only a few times. V and J are TRBV6-4 and TRBJ1-2, with 11 bases matching TRBD1. The CDR3 is 15 residues long. Germline-derived CDR1 and CDR2 are MRHNA and SNTAGT. With 0 bases clipped from V and 8 bases from J, the junction kept 5 bases outside the gene matches. The CDR3 DNA sequence: TGTGCCAGCAGTGACTCGGGACAGGGGGTAGGCGGCTACACCTTC. Translation gives CASSDSGQGVGGYTF.

CDR3 amino acids: CASSQDAIKNIQYF. Here the CDR3 DNA reads TGTGCCAGCAGCCAAGACGCTATCAAAAACATTCAGTACTTC. V is TRBV4-2 and J is TRBJ2-4; D gene unclear. Germline V CDR1 and CDR2: LGHNA, YNFKEQ. The CDR3 loop spans 14 amino acids. V gave up 0 bases and J gave up 3 bases, with 6 bases separating them.

This clonotype has only a few counts. The chain is built from TRBV10-1 and TRBJ1-1; D unresolved. Germline V gene lookup returns CDR1 WNHNN and CDR2 SYGVQD (reference sequence). This CDR3 has 13 amino acids. V was trimmed by 7 bases and J by 2 bases, leaving 11 bases between them. The CDR3: CASKQSVNTEAFF. CDR3 DNA: TGCGCCAGCAAGCAGTCGGTTAACACTGAAGCTTTCTTT.

The genes are TRBV23-1 and TRBJ2-5, with 9 bases lining up with TRBD1. TRBV23-1 is annotated as an ORF whose role is uncertain. V was clipped by 0 bases and J by 0 bases; unmatched bases: 5. The CDR3 has 17 residues. The CDR3: CASSQSTGTGYQETQYF. CDR3 in DNA: TGCGCCAGCAGTCAATCAACCGGGACAGGGTACCAAGAGACCCAGTACTTC.

This clonotype is deemed hyperexpanded (1% or more). The rearrangement joins TRBV4-3 to TRBJ1-1; D ambiguous. Germline lookup yields CDR1 LGHNA and CDR2 YSLEER. Between the trimmed V and J ends, which lost 0 bases and 0 bases, there was a span of 2 bases. The CDR3 runs to 13 residues. DNA for the CDR3: TGCGCCAGCAGCCAAGAATTGAACACTGAAGCTTTCTTT. Its protein product is CASSQELNTEAFF.

The chain uses TRBV12-1 and TRBJ1-1; the table's D call TRBD1 went unverified against the DNA. TRBV12-1 is recorded as a pseudogene. The CDR3 sequence is 13 residues long. The CDR3 DNA sequence: TGTGCCAGCAGCTTTGCCAGGGGGGGTGAAGCTTTCTTT. Its translation: CASSFARGGEAFF.

The gene calls are TRBV7-3 and TRBJ2-7, with D unresolved. Per germline, CDR1 SGHTA and CDR2 FQGTGA. The length of the CDR3 is 11 residues. V lost 0 bases, J lost 3 bases, and 0 bases lay in between. In DNA, the CDR3 is TGTGCCAGCAGCTTAACCTACGAGCAGTACTTC. It specifies CASSLTYEQYF.

This chain connects TRBV4-3 to TRBJ1-6; D ambiguous. The length of the CDR3 is 15 residues. The ends were cut back, 1 base at V and 6 bases at J, with 10 bases in the middle. Germline CDR1 LGHNA, CDR2 YSLEER. The CDR3: CASSQVSDLNSPLHF. CDR3 sequence (DNA): TGCGCCAGCAGCCAAGTTTCAGACCTTAATTCACCCCTCCACTTT.

This chain joins TRBV4-3 and TRBJ2-1; 11 bases are shared with TRBD2. Per germline, CDR1 LGHNA and CDR2 YSLEER. V gave up 4 bases and J gave up 4 bases; unmatched junction bases: 6. This CDR3 contains 16 residues. The chain's CDR3 is CASSRQLAGEYNEQFF. The CDR3 DNA reads as TGCGCCAGCAGCCGACAACTAGCGGGGGAATACAATGAGCAGTTCTTC.

The chain recombines TRBV6-5 with TRBJ1-2, with D unresolved. CDR3 size: 16 residues. The V end lost 4 bases, the J end lost 7 bases, and 22 bases lay between the germline ends. Per germline, CDR1 MNHEY and CDR2 SVGAGI. The CDR3 nucleotides are TGTGCCAGCAGTTCCACTTCGGGCAGGCGCTCGAGTGGCTACACCTTC. Its translation is CASSSTSGRRSSGYTF.

The V gene is TRBV19, the J gene TRBJ2-1; D might be TRBD2 (5 bases). Trimming cost V 0 bases and J 8 bases, with 11 bases left between them. The germline V gene encodes CDR1 LNHDA and CDR2 SQIVND (reference sequence). The CDR3 totals 14 residues. The CDR3 nucleotides are TGTGCCAGTAGTATAGACGGGGAAGGCGATGAGCAGTTCTTC. Translating it yields CASSIDGEGDEQFF.

The V call is TRBV15, the J call TRBJ1-1; D unresolved. Germline assignment: CDR1 LNHNV and CDR2 YYDKDF (reference sequence). Trimming shortened V by 0 bases and J by 1 base, and 6 bases separated the two germline ends. CDR3 length: 14 amino acids. Written as DNA, the CDR3 is TGTGCCACCAGCAGAGATTGGCAGAACACTGAAGCTTTCTTT. Protein: CATSRDWQNTEAFF.

This chain joins TRBV12-3 or TRBV12-4 and TRBJ2-3; a weak D match, TRBD2 (6 bases). Trimming removed 6 bases from V and 0 bases from J, with 10 bases in between. The CDR3 has 14 amino acids. The CDR3 bases are TGTGCCAGCAGCGCCGGGACTAGCACAGATACGCAGTATTTT. This gives the protein CASSAGTSTDTQYF.